The 17 T cell receptor beta chains given below trace back to one sample, sequenced in a study of shared clonotypes between healthy human individuals. The assay was immunoSEQ multiplex PCR, and TCRdb's table has in-frame clones only and misses some. This table has some 900,000 clones, less than 85% appearing once. Sequencing used memory CD4+ T cells sorted from blood. Stated subset: CD45RA-negative fraction. All receptors come from a young man in good health.

A few counts support this clone. V gene TRBV4-1 combines with J gene TRBJ1-2; 7 bases fit TRBD1. The CDR3 runs 15 residues. In germline, CDR1 is MGHRA, CDR2 YSYEKL. Trimming removed 2 bases from V and 3 bases from J; junction bases left unmatched: 6. The CDR3 DNA sequence: TGCGCCAGCAGCCAACCGGACAGGAGTGACTATGGCTACACCTTC. Translation: CASSQPDRSDYGYTF.

The chain carries TRBV5-1 and TRBJ2-5, with D hard to call. The CDR3 consists of 15 residues. The V end lost 0 bases, the J end lost 0 bases, and 9 bases lay between the germline ends. Germline values: CDR1 SGHRS, CDR2 YFSETQ. The CDR3 is CASSLGQVYQETQYF. Written as DNA, the CDR3 is TGCGCCAGCAGCTTGGGTCAGGTGTACCAAGAGACCCAGTACTTC.

The rearrangement uses TRBV7-9 and TRBJ2-7, with TRBD1 identical over 9 bases. This CDR3 has 18 residues. With V trimmed by 0 bases and J by 5 bases, 14 bases remained unmatched. Germline assignment: CDR1 SEHNR and CDR2 FQNEAQ (reference sequence). In nucleotides, the CDR3 is TGTGCCAGCAGCTTAGCAACAGGGGGCGGGCGGGAGACTAACGAGCAGTACTTC. It translates to CASSLATGGGRETNEQYF.

This chain links TRBV4-1 with TRBJ2-5, with unresolved D. V was pared by 1 base and J by 5 bases, with 8 bases between. There are 13 residues in the CDR3. CDR1 MGHRA and CDR2 YSYEKL come from the germline V gene. The DNA of the CDR3 is TGCGCCAGCAGCCAAGGAATGGTGGAGACCCAGTACTTC. This encodes CASSQGMVETQYF.

This clone was observed once. This chain uses TRBV28 with TRBJ1-1; D is ambiguous. CDR3 size: 11 residues. V lost 5 bases, J lost 8 bases, and 9 bases lay in between. Germline CDR1 reads MDHEN; CDR2 reads SYDVKM. CDR3 protein: CASSRSSEAFF. CDR3 nucleotides: TGTGCCAGCAGTCGGAGCTCCGAAGCTTTCTTT.

The chain couples TRBV6-1 to TRBJ2-1; 7 nucleotides line up with TRBD1. With 3 bases clipped from V and 4 bases from J, the junction kept 6 bases outside the gene matches. The CDR3 extends over 15 amino acids. CDR1 and CDR2 (germline): MNHNS, SASEGT. The CDR3 DNA sequence: TGTGCCAGCAGTGAGGGGCAGGGGGTTTACAATGAGCAGTTCTTC. It specifies CASSEGQGVYNEQFF.

The chain joins TRBV10-3 to TRBJ1-2, with TRBD1 matching 9 bases. The V segment lost 6 bases and the J segment 6 bases; nucleotides outside the gene matches: 8. CDR1 ENHRY and CDR2 SYGVKD come from the germline V gene. The CDR3 contains 14 residues. The CDR3 reads CAISISGTGHGYTF. The CDR3 DNA reads TGTGCCATCAGCATCTCCGGGACAGGGCATGGCTACACCTTC.

This rearrangement joins TRBV19 to TRBJ2-2; the D call may be TRBD1 or TRBD2 (6 bases each). From germline, CDR1 is LNHDA and CDR2 SQIVND (reference sequence). The CDR3 consists of 14 residues. V dropped 5 bases and J dropped 7 bases, with 14 bases sitting between them. DNA for the CDR3: TGTGCCAGTAGTCTGTGGGGGGCCGACGGGGAGCTGTTTTTT. This codes for CASSLWGADGELFF.

This clone was counted once. V and J are TRBV10-3 and TRBJ2-7; D remains ambiguous. Germline V gene data show CDR1 as ENHRY and CDR2 as SYGVKD. V lost 2 bases and J lost 0, with 11 bases in between. The CDR3 covers 15 residues. CDR3 DNA sequence: TGTGCCATCAGTGAGATGCGCAGTAGCTCCTACGAGCAGTACTTC. Its translation is CAISEMRSSSYEQYF.

This clone has just a few counts. The J gene is TRBJ2-1, the V gene TRBV7-9, with 9 bases identical to TRBD2. Per the germline V gene, CDR1 is SEHNR and CDR2 is FQNEAQ (reference sequence). V lost 5 bases and J lost 6; bases outside the gene matches: 8. This CDR3 spans 15 amino acids. CDR3 sequence: CASSLSGRRGNEQFF. The DNA for the CDR3 is TGTGCCAGCAGCCTTAGCGGGAGAAGAGGCAATGAGCAGTTCTTC.

This rearrangement joins TRBV6-1 to TRBJ1-5, with D unresolved. Trimming removed 2 bases from V and 6 bases from J, with 14 bases in between. The CDR3 is 15 residues long. Germline V gene lookup returns CDR1 MNHNS and CDR2 SASEGT. The CDR3 DNA reads TGTGCCAGCAGTGAATGGTTGCAGGCTGCTCAGCCCCAGCATTTT. This codes for CASSEWLQAAQPQHF.

This chain joins TRBV4-1 and TRBJ1-4, with a weak D call TRBD1 (5 bases). The ends were cut back, 0 bases at V and 8 bases at J, with 16 bases in the middle. Germline values: CDR1 MGHRA, CDR2 YSYEKL. The CDR3 contains 16 residues. CDR3 bases: TGCGCCAGCAGCCAAGATCGGGGGGATGTTAGGGAAAAACTGTTTTTT. The encoded protein is CASSQDRGDVREKLFF.

The gene calls are TRBV2 and TRBJ2-7, with 10 bases matching TRBD1. V lost 6 bases and J lost 2; bases outside the gene matches: 4. Germline V gene lookup returns CDR1 SNHLY and CDR2 FYNNEI. This CDR3 is built from 14 residues. As DNA, the CDR3 is TGTGCCAGCAGGATCGGGACAGGGGCCTACGAGCAGTACTTC. Protein product: CASRIGTGAYEQYF. Using reference TRBV2 and TRBJ2-7 for the parts outside the CDR3, the full variable domain is EPEVTQTPSHQVTQMGQEVILRCVPISNHLYFYWYRQILGQKVEFLVSFYNNEISEKSEIFDDQFSVERPDGSNFTLKIRSTKLEDSAMYFCASRIGTGAYEQYFGPGTRLTVT.

As concerns this clone: Additional DNA sequences in this sample encode the identical CDR3. The chain carries TRBV5-1 and TRBJ2-1; D is uncertain. Between the trimmed V and J ends, which lost 0 bases and 7 bases, there was a span of 8 bases. The CDR3 extends over 13 amino acids. Germline assignment: CDR1 SGHRS and CDR2 YFSETQ. The CDR3 reads CASSLGLYNEQFF. The CDR3 bases are TGCGCCAGCAGCTTGGGACTGTATAATGAGCAGTTCTTC.

The J gene is TRBJ1-2, the V gene TRBV28, with 9 bases lining up with TRBD1. This CDR3 is 15 amino acids long. Trimming removed 3 bases from V and 2 bases from J; junction bases left unmatched: 4. Germline V gives CDR1 MDHEN, CDR2 SYDVKM. The CDR3 loop reads CASSFQDRGNYGYTF. The CDR3 DNA sequence: TGTGCCAGCAGTTTCCAGGACAGGGGAAACTATGGCTACACCTTC.

This chain connects TRBV19 to TRBJ1-1, with 10 nucleotides matching TRBD1. V shed 5 bases and J 1 base; nucleotides not matched to a gene: 4. Germline V gives CDR1 LNHDA, CDR2 SQIVND (reference sequence). The CDR3 totals 15 residues. The CDR3 spells CASSSRQGANTEAFF. The CDR3 DNA sequence: TGTGCCAGTAGTTCCCGACAGGGGGCGAACACTGAAGCTTTCTTT.

The rearrangement uses TRBV10-3 and TRBJ2-2; D is perhaps TRBD2 (6 bases). Trimming took 7 bases from V and 0 from J, leaving 9 bases between them. The germline V gene encodes CDR1 ENHRY and CDR2 SYGVKD. CDR3 size: 14 residues. The CDR3 is CAIKGTANTGELFF. In DNA, the CDR3 is TGTGCCATCAAAGGGACTGCGAACACCGGGGAGCTGTTTTTT.